These 17 T cell receptor beta chains were all obtained from the same sample, sequenced in a study of T cells after yellow fever vaccination. TCRdb re-called the 5' RACE reads with MiXCR, one entry per CDR3 protein. The sample includes some 600,000 distinct CDR3 sequences, around 16% of them seen just once. Sequenced material: PBMCs, taken about 5 days after the first yellow fever vaccination. Source of these receptors: a man in his late teens or twenties who received the YFV17D yellow fever vaccine.

In DNA, the CDR3 is TGCAGCGTTGAAGAATATCGGGTCCAAGAGGGCTACACCTTC. The encoded protein is CSVEEYRVQEGYTF. The rearrangement joins TRBV29-1 to TRBJ1-2, with D unclear. There are 14 residues in the CDR3. Looked up from germline, CDR1 is SQVTM and CDR2 is ANQGSEA. Trimming removed 0 bases from V and 8 bases from J, with 16 bases in between.

The table lists this clonotype with a few counts. This rearrangement joins TRBV12-3 or TRBV12-4 to TRBJ2-6; 8 bases agree with TRBD1. The V gene end was trimmed by 5 bases and the J gene end by 2 bases; junction bases not matched to a gene: 11. The CDR3 has 18 amino acids. The DNA for the CDR3 is TGTGCCAGCAGTCCACGGACAGGGCTTATGACTGGGGCCAACGTCCTGACTTTC. Translated, it gives CASSPRTGLMTGANVLTF.

This clonotype came up a few times. The chain is built from TRBV20-1 and TRBJ1-2, with no clear D. Trimming took 1 base from V and 0 from J, leaving 12 bases between them. CDR1 is DFQATT, CDR2 SNEGSKA, per germline (reference sequence). This CDR3 spans 15 amino acids. The CDR3 nucleotides read TGCAGTGCTAGAGGCTTTAAAACCGCTAACTATGGCTACACCTTC. Protein product: CSARGFKTANYGYTF.

This clonotype was counted only a few times. DNA of the CDR3: TGCGCCAGCAGCTTGGACTCCGGGACATACAATGAGCAGTTCTTC. Translation gives CASSLDSGTYNEQFF. This rearrangement joins TRBV5-1 to TRBJ2-1; possible D gene TRBD1, 6 bases. V gave up 0 bases and J gave up 4 bases, with 11 bases separating them. Per germline, CDR1 SGHRS and CDR2 YFSETQ. The CDR3 covers 15 residues.

This clonotype was counted between two and nine times. The DNA of the CDR3 is TGTGCCAGCTTCTCAGTCCGTCTGCAGTACTTC. Protein: CASFSVRLQYF. This chain links TRBV6-1 with TRBJ2-7; D gene ambiguous. The CDR3 is made up of 11 amino acids. The germline V gene has CDR1 MNHNS and CDR2 SASEGT. Trimming pared 8 bases from V and 9 bases from J, leaving 14 bases between.

The chain joins TRBV12-3 or TRBV12-4 to TRBJ2-1; D gene ambiguous. V was clipped by 2 bases and J by 8 bases, with 13 bases between them. CDR3 length equals 14 residues. CDR3: CASSLSAGFDEQFF. The CDR3 bases are TGTGCCAGCAGTTTATCGGCTGGGTTCGATGAGCAGTTCTTC.

The chain links TRBV4-2 to TRBJ2-1; maybe TRBD2 (7 bases). Germline CDR1 is LGHNA and CDR2 is YNFKEQ. The germline V and J ends were trimmed by 0 bases and 7 bases, with 19 bases remaining between them. This CDR3 is 17 amino acids long. This chain's CDR3 is CASSQEWGGPAKNEQFF. CDR3 bases: TGTGCCAGCAGCCAAGAGTGGGGGGGCCCCGCGAAGAATGAGCAGTTCTTC.

The chain has TRBV19 and TRBJ2-1; 11 nucleotides line up with TRBD2. CDR1 is LNHDA, CDR2 SQIVND, per germline (reference sequence). This CDR3 contains 18 residues. With V trimmed by 2 bases and J by 3 bases, 9 bases remained unmatched. CDR3 region: CASSIKNPLAGGYNEQFF. CDR3 in DNA: TGTGCCAGTAGTATAAAGAACCCCCTAGCGGGGGGCTACAATGAGCAGTTCTTC. The whole variable domain, filled in from reference TRBV19 and TRBJ2-1, reads DGGITQSPKYLFRKEGQNVTLSCEQNLNHDAMYWYRQDPGQGLRLIYYSQIVNDFQKGDIAEGYSVSREKKESFPLTVTSAQKNPTAFYLCASSIKNPLAGGYNEQFFGPGTRLTVL.

This chain uses TRBV6-5 with TRBJ2-6, with 11 bases fitting TRBD1. Germline CDR1 is MNHEY and CDR2 is SVGAGI. V trimming: 0 bases; J trimming: 2 bases; junction bases outside the gene matches: 3. This CDR3 region has 18 residues. The chain's CDR3 is CASSYSWGQGAGANVLTF. The CDR3 nucleotides are TGTGCCAGCAGTTACTCATGGGGACAGGGGGCTGGGGCCAACGTCCTGACTTTC.

CDR3 in DNA: TGTGCCAGCAGCTTAGTGACATACGGTAGGGAAAAACTGTTTTTT. Its protein is CASSLVTYGREKLFF. This chain joins TRBV7-9 and TRBJ1-4; D ambiguous. The CDR3 has 15 amino acids. V lost 1 base to trimming and J lost 8 bases, with 14 bases between them. Per germline, CDR1 SEHNR and CDR2 FQNEAQ (reference sequence).

This clonotype was counted between two and nine times. The rearrangement uses TRBV4-3 and TRBJ1-1, with 9 bases lining up with TRBD1. Germline trimming cut 2 bases from V and 7 bases from J; bases unmatched to any gene: 5. The germline V gene encodes CDR1 LGHNA and CDR2 YSLEER. The CDR3 length is 14 residues. The CDR3 protein is CASSQIDRGNEAFF. CDR3 coding DNA: TGCGCCAGCAGCCAAATAGACAGGGGGAATGAAGCTTTCTTT.

With regard to this clonotype: Sequence at one end of the junction differs from germline and may be a read error. V gene TRBV28 combines with J gene TRBJ2-5; 7 positions agree with TRBD1. Germline V gives CDR1 MDHEN, CDR2 SYDVKM. The CDR3 is 14 residues long. The CDR3: CVSSSTQGWETQYF. The CDR3 DNA follows: TGTGTCAGCAGCTCAACACAGGGGTGGGAGACCCAGTACTTC.

Many counts were recorded for this clonotype. This chain links TRBV25-1 with TRBJ1-6; no clear D. The germline V and J ends were trimmed by 3 bases and 0 bases, with 6 bases remaining between them. The CDR3 is 15 residues long. Germline V gives CDR1 MGHDK, CDR2 SYGVNS. CDR3 nucleotides: TGTGCCAGCAGTGATAAGAGCTCCTATAATTCACCCCTCCACTTT. Translating gives CASSDKSSYNSPLHF. The full variable domain, its missing parts supplied by reference TRBV25-1 and TRBJ1-6, is EADIYQTPRYLVIGTGKKITLECSQTMGHDKMYWYQQDPGMELHLIHYSYGVNSTEKGDLSSESTVSRIRTEHFPLTLESARPSHTSQYLCASSDKSSYNSPLHFGNGTRLTVT.

This clonotype was recorded a few times. The chain recombines TRBV5-1 with TRBJ2-7; 9 bases are shared with TRBD2. V lost 3 bases, J lost 2 bases, and 6 bases stayed unmatched. Per germline, CDR1 SGHRS and CDR2 YFSETQ. This CDR3 spans 15 amino acids. The CDR3 protein is CASSSSAGGPYEQYF. DNA for the CDR3: TGCGCCAGCAGCTCCTCAGCGGGGGGCCCCTACGAGCAGTACTTC.

This clonotype was seen more than once but under ten times. The chain uses TRBV11-1 and TRBJ2-3; TRBD2 might be the D (6 bases). Per the germline V gene, CDR1 is SGHAT and CDR2 is FQDESV (reference sequence). The CDR3 extends over 15 amino acids. V lost 2 bases to trimming and J lost 1 base, with 10 bases between them. Written as DNA, the CDR3 is TGTGCCAGCAGCTTATCGGGGGTACGCACAGATACGCAGTATTTT. Its protein is CASSLSGVRTDTQYF.

This clonotype was observed many times. The chain links TRBV5-1 to TRBJ2-7; D gene uncertain. The CDR3 is made up of 14 amino acids. Between the trimmed V and J ends, which lost 2 bases and 6 bases, there was a span of 15 bases. Germline V gene data show CDR1 as SGHRS and CDR2 as YFSETQ. The CDR3, as DNA: TGCGCCAGCAGCTTAGCCATCGAGTTCGTCGAGCAGTACTTC. This gives the protein CASSLAIEFVEQYF.

The sample holds a few counts of this clonotype. V and J are TRBV6-1 and TRBJ2-7; 7 nucleotides align to TRBD1. Germline CDR1 and CDR2: MNHNS and SASEGT. Unmatched junction bases numbered 16, after V lost 5 bases and J lost 6 bases. CDR3 size: 16 residues. The CDR3 is CASSSYPGQRGLEQYV. CDR3 bases: TGTGCCAGCAGTAGTTACCCGGGACAGCGAGGGCTCGAGCAGTACGTC.